One sample yielded the 21 T cell receptor beta chains listed below, sequenced in a study of T cells in Graves' hyperthyroidism and ophthalmopathy. Amplified TCR beta CDR3 regions came from RNA transcripts. When the TCR CDR3 underwent first-round RT-PCR, the HTBI primer set was used. One entry per CDR3 protein, called by TCRdb with MiXCR from the multiplex PCR reads. This sample yields a few hundred thousand distinct CDR3 sequences, of which roughly 20% are seen a single time; 49% belongs to the top ten. The specimen sequenced was blood. These receptors were taken from a woman between 45 and 60 years old with Graves' hyperthyroidism.

This clonotype was seen more than once but under ten times. The chain couples TRBV30 to TRBJ2-1; 11 nucleotides agree with TRBD2. This CDR3 spans 15 amino acids. The germline V gene has CDR1 GTSNPN and CDR2 SVGIG (reference sequence). Trimming at V came to 3 bases and at J to 8 bases, leaving 9 bases not matched to a gene. The CDR3 DNA is TGTGCCTGGAGCTTACTAGCGGGGGCAGGGGATGAGCAGTTCTTC. Amino acids: CAWSLLAGAGDEQFF.

This clonotype occurred a few times. This rearrangement joins TRBV3-1 to TRBJ1-2; D perhaps matches TRBD1 (5 bases). The V and J ends lost 4 bases and 5 bases respectively, with 14 bases between them. This CDR3 region has 14 residues. The germline V gene encodes CDR1 LGHDT and CDR2 YNNKEL (reference sequence). The CDR3 nucleotides are TGTGCCAGCAGCCCCCCGGACACGGCATATGGCTACACCTTC. It is translated as CASSPPDTAYGYTF. The variable domain in full, with the rest retrieved from reference TRBV3-1 and TRBJ1-2, is DTAVSQTPKYLVTQMGNDKSIKCEQNLGHDTMYWYKQDSKKFLKIMFSYNNKELIINETVPNRFSPKSPDKAHLNLHINSLELGDSAVYFCASSPPDTAYGYTFGSGTRLTVV.

The chain links TRBV27 to TRBJ2-3; TRBD2 matches at 9 bases. With 4 bases clipped from V and 6 bases from J, the junction kept 14 bases outside the gene matches. Germline CDR1 is MNHEY and CDR2 is SMNVEV (reference sequence). This CDR3 contains 17 residues. The CDR3 sequence is CASSSSLAGGHGDTQYF. DNA for the CDR3: TGTGCCAGCAGTTCCTCCCTTGCGGGAGGGCATGGGGATACGCAGTATTTT.

Remarks on this clonotype: This may arise from a read error, as a much more abundant clone is one base away. The chain links TRBV5-6 to TRBJ1-2, with D unclear. The V and J ends lost 0 bases and 7 bases respectively, with 7 bases between them. CDR1 SGHDT and CDR2 YYEEEE come from the germline V gene. The CDR3 has 12 residues. Written as DNA, the CDR3 is TGTGCCAGCAGCTTGGGGCGGGGTGGCTACACCTTC. Translation: CASSLGRGGYTF.

This clonotype was found many times. The CDR3: CASSERPNEQFF. CDR3 bases: TGTGCCAGCAGCGAGCGCCCCAATGAGCAGTTCTTC. The rearrangement joins TRBV13 to TRBJ2-1; D is undetermined. Germline V gene sequence: CDR1 PRHDT, CDR2 FYEKMQ (reference sequence). V lost 5 bases to trimming and J lost 6 bases, with 8 bases between them. The CDR3 runs to 12 residues.

The rearrangement joins TRBV9 to TRBJ2-1; 8 nucleotides agree with TRBD2. Germline assignment: CDR1 SGDLS and CDR2 YYNGEE. This CDR3 has 16 amino acids. V lost 0 bases to trimming and J lost 4 bases; unmatched junction nucleotides: 6. The DNA of the CDR3 is TGTGCCAGCAGCGTAGCGGGAGCGGGGGCTTACAATGAGCAGTTCTTC. Encoded protein: CASSVAGAGAYNEQFF. Drawing the rest from reference TRBV9 and TRBJ2-1, the complete variable domain is DSGVTQTPKHLITATGQRVTLRCSPRSGDLSVYWYQQSLDQGLQFLIQYYNGEERAKGNILERFSAQQFPDLHSELNLSSLELGDSALYFCASSVAGAGAYNEQFFGPGTRLTVL.

At least ten counts were recorded for this clonotype. This chain uses TRBV20-1 with TRBJ2-5; D tentatively fits TRBD1 or TRBD2 (6 bases each). Between the trimmed V and J ends, which lost 7 bases and 5 bases, there was a span of 17 bases. The CDR3 is 13 residues long. In germline, CDR1 is DFQATT, CDR2 SNEGSKA (reference sequence). In DNA form, the CDR3 reads TGCAGTGTTCTCCAGACAGGAGGGGAGACCCAGTACTTC. This sequence encodes CSVLQTGGETQYF.

The chain combines TRBV4-1 with TRBJ1-2, with 7 positions matching TRBD1. The CDR3 spans 15 residues. Germline loops: CDR1 MGHRA, CDR2 YSYEKL. V shed 1 base, J shed 5 bases, and the junction held 7 bases outside the gene matches. CDR3 coding DNA: TGCGCCAGCAGCCAAGTCGCAGAGGGGGCTTATGGCTACACCTTC. Translating it yields CASSQVAEGAYGYTF.

This clonotype was recorded at least ten times. The chain combines TRBV5-1 with TRBJ1-2; TRBD1 is a possible D gene (5 bases). CDR1 is SGHRS, CDR2 YFSETQ, per germline. The CDR3 contains 15 residues. V was trimmed by 1 base and J by 1 base, leaving 11 bases between them. CDR3 residues: CASSLTGTGNYGYTF. CDR3 bases: TGCGCCAGCAGCTTGACCGGGACCGGTAACTATGGCTACACCTTC.

In this sample, this clonotype turned up many times. This chain links TRBV18 with TRBJ2-1; D call uncertain. Germline-derived CDR1 and CDR2 are KGHSH and LQKENI. The CDR3 covers 13 residues. V lost 0 bases to trimming and J lost 5 bases, with 5 bases between them. The CDR3 coding sequence is TGTGCCAGCTCACCACCGGCCAACAATGAGCAGTTCTTC. This encodes CASSPPANNEQFF.

CDR3 bases: TGTGCCAGCAGCTTAGACTGGAACGGGGAGCTGTTTTTT. Protein product: CASSLDWNGELFF. The chain joins TRBV11-1 to TRBJ2-2; D remains ambiguous. CDR1 is SGHAT and CDR2 is FQDESV in the germline V gene (reference sequence). The CDR3 is made up of 13 amino acids. Trimming took off 1 base at V and 7 bases at J, with 7 bases between the two ends.

The chain uses TRBV29-1 and TRBJ1-1, with TRBD1 as a possible D gene (6 bases). The CDR3 is 13 residues long. V was pared by 7 bases and J by 4 bases, with 16 bases between. Germline CDR1 and CDR2: SQVTM and ANQGSEA. The CDR3 bases are TGCAGCGCCAAGACAGGATTGGTCACTGAAGCTTTCTTT. Amino acid sequence: CSAKTGLVTEAFF.

A few counts support this clonotype. CDR3 amino acids: CSARDSFGVLGNTIYF. The CDR3 DNA reads TGCAGTGCTAGAGATTCGTTTGGGGTACTTGGAAACACCATATATTTT. The chain carries TRBV20-1 and TRBJ1-3; no reliable D call. CDR1 DFQATT and CDR2 SNEGSKA come from the germline V gene (reference sequence). With 0 bases removed from V and 3 bases from J, the gap between germline ends came to 15 bases. The CDR3 runs 16 residues.

This chain uses TRBV10-3 with TRBJ2-2; D is ambiguous. The CDR3 extends over 15 amino acids. CDR1 ENHRY and CDR2 SYGVKD come from the germline V gene. Trimming stripped 4 bases from V and 1 base from J, with 10 bases between. As DNA, the CDR3 is TGTGCCATCAGTGTCCGGGCGCTGAACACCGGGGAGCTGTTTTTT. Its translation is CAISVRALNTGELFF.

This clonotype has ten or more counts. The chain recombines TRBV28 with TRBJ2-3; 9 bases fit TRBD1. The CDR3 runs to 16 residues. The germline CDR1 and CDR2 sequences are MDHEN and SYDVKM. V shed 4 bases and J 2 bases; nucleotides not matched to a gene: 7. The CDR3 region has the DNA TGTGCCAGCAGTTCGCCGGGACAGGGATTCACAGATACGCAGTATTTT. It codes for CASSSPGQGFTDTQYF.

Only a few counts were recorded for this clonotype. The chain joins TRBV20-1 to TRBJ1-1, with TRBD1 as a possible D gene (6 bases). Per the germline V gene, CDR1 is DFQATT and CDR2 is SNEGSKA (reference sequence). Trimming cost V 5 bases and J 1 base, with 11 bases left between them. There are 13 residues in the CDR3. The CDR3 loop reads CSAPQQGNTEAFF. CDR3 in DNA: TGCAGTGCTCCGCAACAGGGGAACACTGAAGCTTTCTTT.

This clonotype was recorded a few times. The J gene is TRBJ1-1, the V gene TRBV12-3 or TRBV12-4; maybe TRBD1 (5 bases). V dropped 3 bases and J dropped 4 bases, with 9 bases sitting between them. The CDR3 spans 13 residues. This chain's CDR3 is CASSFRGFTEAFF. In nucleotides, the CDR3 is TGTGCCAGCAGTTTTCGGGGGTTCACTGAAGCTTTCTTT.

The V call is TRBV29-1, the J call TRBJ2-3; 7 nucleotides match TRBD2. Germline CDR1 and CDR2: SQVTM and ANQGSEA. There are 14 residues in the CDR3. Germline trimming cut 3 bases from V and 4 bases from J; bases unmatched to any gene: 7. The CDR3, as DNA: TGCAGCGTTGAGACTAGCAGGAGGGCAGATACGCAGTATTTT. Its translation: CSVETSRRADTQYF.

The V and J genes are TRBV5-1 and TRBJ1-4, with D perhaps TRBD1 (6 bases). CDR1 is SGHRS, CDR2 YFSETQ, per germline. V dropped 5 bases and J dropped 6 bases, with 14 bases sitting between them. The CDR3 is made up of 14 amino acids. The CDR3 bases are TGCGCCAGCAGTCAGGGGTCGAATGATGAAAAACTGTTTTTT. Translation gives CASSQGSNDEKLFF.

The chain joins TRBV6-1 to TRBJ2-5; 8 bases align to TRBD2. The CDR3 is 14 residues long. CDR1 and CDR2 from the germline V gene are MNHNS and SASEGT. The trim removed 6 bases at V and 5 bases at J, leaving 8 bases unmatched. Here the CDR3 DNA reads TGTGCCAGCAGGGCGGGACTAGGCTCGGAGACCCAGTACTTC. Its protein product is CASRAGLGSETQYF.

A note on this clonotype: A much bigger clone sits one base away, suggesting this may be a read error. The chain couples TRBV3-1 to TRBJ2-3, with TRBD1 identical over 8 bases. CDR1 is LGHDT, CDR2 YNNKEL, per germline (reference sequence). The CDR3 has 18 amino acids. CDR3 nucleotides: TGTGCCAGCGGCCAAGATGGCCAGGGGGCCGATGAACTGGATACGCAGTATTTT. Translated, it gives CASGQDGQGADELDTQYF.